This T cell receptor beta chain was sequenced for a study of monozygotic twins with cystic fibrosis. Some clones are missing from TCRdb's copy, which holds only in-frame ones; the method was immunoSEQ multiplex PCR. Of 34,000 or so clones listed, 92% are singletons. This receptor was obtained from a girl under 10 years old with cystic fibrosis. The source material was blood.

CDR3 bases: TGTGCCAGTAGTACCACTCCGGGTGCCTACGAGCAGTACTTC. It codes for CASSTTPGAYEQYF. The rearrangement links TRBV19 to TRBJ2-7; D not resolved. Trimming shortened V by 4 bases and J by 2 bases, and 12 bases separated the two germline ends. The CDR3 is made up of 14 amino acids. Germline-derived CDR1 and CDR2 are LNHDA and SQIVND (reference sequence).